These 15 T cell receptor beta chains were all obtained from the same sample, sequenced in a study of response to subunit inactivated influenza vaccine. TCRdb processed the RT-PCR reads anew with MiXCR; each CDR3 protein has one entry. The sample holds 700,000 to 800,000 distinct CDR3 sequences; approximately 18% are singletons and the top ten take roughly a tenth. Sequencing used PBMCs from blood, obtained 5 to 6 days after vaccination. These receptors came from a man aged 45-65 years who received an inactivated influenza vaccine.

The chain has TRBV7-2 and TRBJ2-5, with TRBD1 matching over 7 bases. The CDR3 is 17 residues long. Unmatched junction bases numbered 16, after V lost 1 base and J lost 8 bases. Germline CDR1 reads SGHTA; CDR2 reads FQGNSA. The CDR3 spells CASSLVAMTGQMITQYF. The CDR3 DNA is TGTGCCAGCAGCTTAGTAGCCATGACAGGGCAGATGATAACCCAGTACTTC.

This chain joins TRBV28 and TRBJ1-5; a weak D match, TRBD1 (6 bases). CDR1 and CDR2 from the germline V gene are MDHEN and SYDVKM. The CDR3 consists of 13 residues. The V end was cut by 7 bases, the J end by 4 bases, with 11 bases between. Written as DNA, the CDR3 is TGTGCCAGCAAGACAGGAACTAATCAGCCCCAGCATTTT. Protein: CASKTGTNQPQHF.

This clonotype was detected many times. The chain is built from TRBV6-2 or TRBV6-3 and TRBJ1-2; D is unresolved. CDR1 is MNHEY, CDR2 SVGEGT, per germline. This CDR3 has 13 residues. V lost 2 bases, J lost 2 bases, and 6 bases lay in between. The CDR3, as DNA: TGTGCCAGCAGTTACCAGCAAAACTATGGCTACACCTTC. This encodes CASSYQQNYGYTF.

CDR3 nucleotide sequence: TGCGCCAGCAGCCAGGGGGTGGTCCCATCGGGACTAGCGGGAGGGCAAGAGACCCAGTACTTC. It yields the protein CASSQGVVPSGLAGGQETQYF. This chain connects TRBV4-1 to TRBJ2-5, with TRBD2 matching 16 bases. Unmatched junction bases numbered 15, after V lost 3 bases and J lost 2 bases. The CDR3 runs to 21 residues. Germline assignment: CDR1 MGHRA and CDR2 YSYEKL.

In its sample, this clonotype was seen a few times. The rearrangement joins TRBV7-9 to TRBJ2-1, with TRBD2 identical over 10 bases. The junction had 9 bases not matched to a gene; V was cut back by 1 base and J by 9 bases. Per the germline V gene, CDR1 is SEHNR and CDR2 is FQNEAQ (reference sequence). The CDR3 contains 16 residues. CDR3: CASSLVSSGGVGEQFF. The CDR3 DNA follows: TGTGCCAGCAGCTTAGTTTCCAGCGGGGGGGTGGGTGAGCAGTTCTTC.

This chain uses TRBV11-3 with TRBJ2-2; 10 nucleotides agree with TRBD1. CDR1 SGHNT and CDR2 YENEEA come from the germline V gene. This CDR3 has 15 residues. V was pared by 5 bases and J by 6 bases, with 6 bases of the junction left unmatched. As DNA, the CDR3 is TGTGCCAGCAGCCTCGGGACAGGGGATGCCGGGGAGCTGTTTTTT. It codes for CASSLGTGDAGELFF.

The chain joins TRBV29-1 to TRBJ2-7; D remains ambiguous. The CDR3 runs to 13 residues. Germline V lookup: CDR1 SQVTM, CDR2 ANQGSEA. V dropped 3 bases and J dropped 6 bases, with 15 bases sitting between them. The CDR3 nucleotides read TGCAGCGTTGATACCGTGGGAAACGGCGAGCAGTACTTC. Protein product: CSVDTVGNGEQYF.

This clonotype appeared a few times. This chain connects TRBV5-1 to TRBJ2-5, with D perhaps matching TRBD1 or TRBD2 (5 bases each). V lost 4 bases, J lost 0 bases, and 16 bases lay in between. From germline, CDR1 is SGHRS and CDR2 YFSETQ. The CDR3 length is 16 residues. CDR3 amino acids: CASSPNPGTYQETQYF. CDR3 sequence (DNA): TGCGCCAGCAGCCCGAACCCAGGGACCTACCAAGAGACCCAGTACTTC. Based on the CDR3 plus reference TRBV5-1 and TRBJ2-5, the full variable domain is KAGVTQTPRYLIKTRGQQVTLSCSPISGHRSVSWYQQTPGQGLQFLFEYFSETQRNKGNFPGRFSGRQFSNSRSEMNVSTLELGDSALYLCASSPNPGTYQETQYFGPGTRLLVL.

This clonotype was observed a handful of times. The rearrangement links TRBV20-1 to TRBJ2-2; 13 bases are a match to TRBD2. The CDR3 runs 15 residues. V lost 3 bases to trimming and J lost 9 bases; unmatched junction nucleotides: 7. The V gene's germline CDR1 is DFQATT and CDR2 SNEGSKA (reference sequence). The CDR3 DNA is TGCAGTGCTAGGGCACTAGCGGGGGGGCCCCGGGAGCTGTTTTTT. Translating gives CSARALAGGPRELFF.

The chain combines TRBV30 with TRBJ2-3; perhaps D is TRBD1 or TRBD2 (6 bases each). Germline assignment: CDR1 GTSNPN and CDR2 SVGIG (reference sequence). The CDR3 length is 13 residues. Trimming cost V 2 bases and J 5 bases, with 11 bases left between them. CDR3 residues: CAWSWGAGDTQYF. CDR3 bases: TGTGCCTGGAGTTGGGGGGCTGGAGATACGCAGTATTTT. The full variable domain, in which reference TRBV30 and TRBJ2-3 provide the parts outside the CDR3, is SQTIHQWPATLVQPVGSPLSLECTVEGTSNPNLYWYRQAAGRGLQLLFYSVGIGQISSEVPQNLSASRPQDRQFILSSKKLLLSDSGFYLCAWSWGAGDTQYFGPGTRLTVL.

The chain has TRBV24-1 and TRBJ2-1; 12 bases map to TRBD2. Losses at the gene ends were 7 bases for V and 5 bases for J; bases not matched to a gene: 8. Germline assignment: CDR1 KGHDR and CDR2 SFDVKD. The CDR3 loop spans 16 amino acids. The CDR3 DNA is TGTGCCACCAGCCAGACTAGCGGGGGAATTGACAATGAGCAGTTCTTC. It translates to CATSQTSGGIDNEQFF.

V gene TRBV20-1 combines with J gene TRBJ1-5; D not resolved. Per the germline V gene, CDR1 is DFQATT and CDR2 is SNEGSKA (reference sequence). The V end was cut by 5 bases, the J end by 3 bases, with 14 bases between. The CDR3 is 14 amino acids. CDR3 sequence reads: CSASQSGFNQPQHF. Here the CDR3 DNA reads TGCAGTGCTTCCCAATCCGGGTTCAATCAGCCCCAGCATTTT.

This clonotype was detected a few times. V usage is TRBV13 and J usage is TRBJ2-1, with 8 positions matching TRBD2. J was trimmed by 2 bases and V by 4 bases; bases with no gene match: 4. Germline values: CDR1 PRHDT, CDR2 FYEKMQ (reference sequence). The CDR3 has 15 amino acids. The CDR3 spells CASSYSGTPYNEQFF. The CDR3, as DNA: TGTGCCAGCAGCTATAGCGGGACCCCCTACAATGAGCAGTTCTTC.

This clonotype was counted a few times. The CDR3 DNA is TGCGCCAGCAGCTTGGAGGGACTAGCGGGAGTTGAGCAGTTCTTC. It is translated as CASSLEGLAGVEQFF. The rearrangement links TRBV5-1 to TRBJ2-1; 14 positions agree with TRBD2. V dropped 0 bases and J dropped 9; count of bases not matched to a gene: 2. Germline V gene data show CDR1 as SGHRS and CDR2 as YFSETQ. The CDR3 is made up of 15 amino acids.

The V gene is TRBV28, the J gene TRBJ1-1; weak D call: TRBD1 (6 bases). This CDR3 has 12 residues. The germline V and J ends were trimmed by 6 bases and 12 bases, with 17 bases remaining between them. The germline CDR1 and CDR2 sequences are MDHEN and SYDVKM. CDR3 sequence reads: CASRLRSGATFF. CDR3 nucleotide sequence: TGTGCCAGCAGACTGAGGTCAGGGGCAACTTTCTTT.